Following are 27 T cell receptor beta chains from one sample sequenced in a study of T cell clones after liver transplantation. Sequencing used immunoSEQ multiplex PCR; TCRdb keeps in-frame clones, though not all of them. The sample includes approximately 51,000 clones, approximately 71% of them seen just once. The sequencing here drew on CD4+ T cells from blood, taken 54 months after liver transplant. Every receptor here comes from a human patient who received a liver transplant. A share of the T cells may be of graft donor origin.

This chain joins TRBV27 and TRBJ2-5; D may match TRBD1 or TRBD2 (6 bases each). This CDR3 contains 15 residues. Trimming cost V 5 bases and J 4 bases, with 17 bases left between them. Germline values: CDR1 MNHEY, CDR2 SMNVEV (reference sequence). CDR3 DNA sequence: TGTGCCAGCAGTCGTGGGGACATCGGGGGAGAGACCCAGTACTTC. It codes for CASSRGDIGGETQYF.

This clone came up a few times. The V call is TRBV4-1, the J call TRBJ1-5; TRBD1 is a possible D gene (6 bases). The CDR3 loop spans 16 amino acids. Germline CDR1 is MGHRA and CDR2 is YSYEKL. Trimming shortened V by 3 bases and J by 3 bases, and 15 bases separated the two germline ends. CDR3 in DNA: TGCGCCAGCAGCCAGAGAGAACAGGGAAACAATCAGCCCCAGCATTTT. Protein: CASSQREQGNNQPQHF.

The chain couples TRBV2 to TRBJ1-5, with 9 bases that match TRBD1. V shed 5 bases, J shed 3 bases, and the junction held 5 bases outside the gene matches. The germline CDR1 and CDR2 sequences are SNHLY and FYNNEI. This CDR3 has 15 residues. This CDR3 is CASSPRTGDNQPQHF. For the CDR3, the DNA is TGTGCCAGCAGTCCTAGGACAGGGGACAATCAGCCCCAGCATTTT.

V usage is TRBV19 and J usage is TRBJ2-3; 13 bases align to TRBD2. The CDR3 totals 16 residues. CDR1 is LNHDA and CDR2 is SQIVND in the germline V gene (reference sequence). Germline trimming cut 5 bases from V and 10 bases from J; bases unmatched to any gene: 12. The CDR3 is CASSPQTSGGLLAQYF. The CDR3 DNA is TGTGCCAGTAGTCCCCAGACTAGCGGGGGGTTACTTGCGCAGTATTTT.

V usage is TRBV7-2 and J usage is TRBJ2-4, with D uncertain. The V and J ends lost 0 bases and 1 base respectively, with 4 bases between them. CDR1 is SGHTA and CDR2 is FQGNSA in the germline V gene. CDR3 length equals 14 residues. CDR3 DNA sequence: TGTGCCAGCAGCTTAGCGCAGGCCAAAAACATTCAGTACTTC. It yields the protein CASSLAQAKNIQYF.

J is TRBJ2-2 and V is TRBV25-1; 8 positions match TRBD1. CDR3 size: 14 residues. From germline, CDR1 is MGHDK and CDR2 SYGVNS. After removal of 6 bases from V and 4 bases from J, the junction contained 4 bases not matched to a gene. The CDR3 region is CASRDRASTGELFF. CDR3 DNA sequence: TGTGCCAGCAGGGACAGGGCCAGCACCGGGGAGCTGTTTTTT. Supplemented by reference TRBV25-1 and TRBJ2-2, the full variable domain reads EADIYQTPRYLVIGTGKKITLECSQTMGHDKMYWYQQDPGMELHLIHYSYGVNSTEKGDLSSESTVSRIRTEHFPLTLESARPSHTSQYLCASRDRASTGELFFGEGSRLTVL.

This chain connects TRBV7-9 to TRBJ1-2; weak D call: TRBD1 (6 bases). Germline lookup yields CDR1 SEHNR and CDR2 FQNEAQ (reference sequence). Trimming left V 0 bases short and J 4 bases short, with 12 bases between. The CDR3 contains 15 residues. The CDR3 loop reads CASSLAGAEGYGYTF. As DNA, the CDR3 is TGTGCCAGCAGCTTAGCGGGGGCTGAGGGCTATGGCTACACCTTC.

This rearrangement joins TRBV2 to TRBJ2-2; D may be TRBD2 (7 bases). The V end lost 7 bases, the J end lost 6 bases, and 12 bases lay between the germline ends. The V gene's germline CDR1 is SNHLY and CDR2 FYNNEI. This CDR3 has 13 residues. The CDR3 loop is CASTGEGAGELFF. The DNA for the CDR3 is TGTGCCAGCACGGGGGAGGGGGCCGGGGAGCTGTTTTTT. The full variable domain, completed using reference TRBV2 and TRBJ2-2, is EPEVTQTPSHQVTQMGQEVILRCVPISNHLYFYWYRQILGQKVEFLVSFYNNEISEKSEIFDDQFSVERPDGSNFTLKIRSTKLEDSAMYFCASTGEGAGELFFGEGSRLTVL.

The chain employs TRBV10-3 and TRBJ2-7; 9 nucleotides agree with TRBD1. This CDR3 comprises 18 residues. Trimming cost V 0 bases and J 2 bases; bases outside gene matches: 11. Germline CDR1 reads ENHRY; CDR2 reads SYGVKD. For the CDR3, the DNA is TGTGCCATCAGTGAGTCGTCAGGGACAGGGTTACGTCCCTACGAGCAGTACTTC. It translates to CAISESSGTGLRPYEQYF.

V and J are TRBV7-6 and TRBJ1-3; a possible D gene is TRBD1 (6 bases). CDR1 SGHVS and CDR2 FNYEAQ come from the germline V gene. CDR3 length equals 15 residues. V was clipped by 2 bases and J by 4 bases, with 12 bases between them. The CDR3 protein is CASSLPFRGGNTIYF. CDR3 in DNA: TGTGCCAGCAGCTTACCTTTCAGGGGAGGAAACACCATATATTTT. The whole variable domain, remainder taken from reference TRBV7-6 and TRBJ1-3, is GAGVSQSPRYKVTKRGQDVALRCDPISGHVSLYWYRQALGQGPEFLTYFNYEAQQDKSGLPNDRFSAERPEGSISTLTIQRTEQRDSAMYRCASSLPFRGGNTIYFGEGSWLTVV.

The chain is built from TRBV6-1 and TRBJ1-1; the D gene is possibly TRBD1 (5 bases). The CDR3 loop spans 13 amino acids. The germline V gene encodes CDR1 MNHNS and CDR2 SASEGT. Deletions cut 4 bases from V and 11 bases from J, with 17 bases between. The CDR3 loop is CASSGGGISDAFF. In DNA form, the CDR3 reads TGTGCCAGCAGTGGGGGGGGGATAAGTGACGCTTTCTTT.

The chain couples TRBV11-2 to TRBJ2-7; D gene unclear. V lost 0 bases and J lost 3, with 0 bases in between. This CDR3 has 11 residues. Germline assignment: CDR1 SGHAT and CDR2 FQNNGV. The CDR3 DNA follows: TGTGCCAGCAGCTTAGACTACGAGCAGTACTTC. This encodes CASSLDYEQYF.

The rearrangement joins TRBV18 to TRBJ2-7; TRBD1 aligns across 10 bases. The CDR3 length is 14 residues. The germline V gene encodes CDR1 KGHSH and CDR2 LQKENI. V trimming: 6 bases; J trimming: 6 bases; junction bases outside the gene matches: 8. The CDR3: CASSRDRGAGEQYF. The CDR3 coding sequence is TGTGCCAGCTCTAGGGACAGGGGTGCGGGCGAGCAGTACTTC.

The rearrangement joins TRBV4-2 to TRBJ1-2, with TRBD1 as a possible D gene (6 bases). The CDR3 contains 16 residues. V was trimmed by 3 bases and J by 4 bases, leaving 18 bases between them. The V gene's germline CDR1 is LGHNA and CDR2 YNFKEQ. The CDR3 DNA follows: TGTGCCAGCAGCCACCACAGGGTTGCCCTTCTCTATGGCTACACCTTC. It codes for CASSHHRVALLYGYTF.

The chain joins TRBV7-2 to TRBJ1-5, with 7 positions matching TRBD1. Per germline, CDR1 SGHTA and CDR2 FQGNSA. Trimming cost V 5 bases and J 2 bases; bases outside gene matches: 6. This CDR3 comprises 15 residues. The CDR3 nucleotides are TGTGCCAGCAGCCCCCACGACAGGGGCAATCAGCCCCAGCATTTT. It specifies CASSPHDRGNQPQHF. The whole variable domain, filled in from reference TRBV7-2 and TRBJ1-5, reads GAGVSQSPSNKVTEKGKDVELRCDPISGHTALYWYRQSLGQGLEFLIYFQGNSAPDKSGLPSDRFSAERTGGSVSTLTIQRTQQEDSAVYLCASSPHDRGNQPQHFGDGTRLSIL.

This clone came up once. The rearrangement joins TRBV15 to TRBJ2-3; 12 bases line up with TRBD1. V dropped 3 bases and J dropped 5; count of bases not matched to a gene: 6. CDR1 LNHNV and CDR2 YYDKDF come from the germline V gene (reference sequence). The CDR3 is 16 amino acids. The CDR3: CATSRPGQGARDTQYF. The CDR3 DNA sequence: TGTGCCACCAGCAGGCCGGGACAGGGGGCGAGAGATACGCAGTATTTT.

Concerning this clone itself: Within the sample, other DNA sequences also encode this same CDR3. The chain couples TRBV5-5 to TRBJ2-2; D not resolved. The V and J ends lost 4 bases and 2 bases respectively, with 9 bases between them. Germline lookup yields CDR1 SGHKS and CDR2 YYEKEE (reference sequence). This CDR3 has 14 amino acids. The CDR3 DNA reads as TGTGCCAGCAGCCCCAGGAGTAACACCGGGGAGCTGTTTTTT. It codes for CASSPRSNTGELFF.

The V and J genes are TRBV28 and TRBJ2-2; TRBD2 matches 8 bases. Germline CDR1 reads MDHEN; CDR2 reads SYDVKM. Trimming took 2 bases from V and 5 from J; bases not matched to a gene: 4. The CDR3 covers 15 residues. The DNA for the CDR3 is TGTGCCAGCAGTTTAGGACTAGCAACGACCGGGGAGCTGTTTTTT. Translating it yields CASSLGLATTGELFF.

This clone has only one observation. The chain recombines TRBV4-1 with TRBJ1-2; D ambiguous. Germline lookup yields CDR1 MGHRA and CDR2 YSYEKL. V was shortened by 0 bases and J by 1 base, with 9 bases between the two germline ends. The CDR3 has 15 residues. The CDR3 DNA follows: TGCGCCAGCAGCCAAGAATCGGCGATTAACTATGGCTACACCTTC. Translating it yields CASSQESAINYGYTF.

The rearrangement uses TRBV7-2 and TRBJ2-3; D is perhaps TRBD2 (7 bases). Between the trimmed V and J ends, which lost 2 bases and 2 bases, there was a span of 11 bases. The CDR3 sequence is 15 residues long. Germline V gives CDR1 SGHTA, CDR2 FQGNSA. CDR3 sequence: CASSLRGGATDTQYF. CDR3 nucleotide sequence: TGTGCCAGCAGCTTAAGAGGGGGGGCCACAGATACGCAGTATTTT.

The V call is TRBV5-4, the J call TRBJ1-1, with 8 bases aligning to TRBD1. The CDR3 covers 14 residues. The germline CDR1 and CDR2 sequences are SGHNT and YYREEE (reference sequence). With V trimmed by 2 bases and J by 7 bases, 7 bases remained unmatched. For the CDR3, the DNA is TGTGCCAGCAGCTTAAGGACAGGGCGCGGTGAAGCTTTCTTT. It translates to CASSLRTGRGEAFF.

The chain couples TRBV28 to TRBJ1-4, with 7 bases that match TRBD1. With V trimmed by 4 bases and J by 7 bases, 12 bases remained unmatched. CDR1 and CDR2 from the germline V gene are MDHEN and SYDVKM. This CDR3 comprises 16 residues. The CDR3 nucleotides read TGTGCCAGCAGTTCCATGCCCGGGACAGTCGGTGAAAAACTGTTTTTT. Protein product: CASSSMPGTVGEKLFF.

This clone was counted between two and nine times. The genes are TRBV5-1 and TRBJ2-3, with D hard to call. V gave up 2 bases and J gave up 2 bases, with 12 bases separating them. CDR1 SGHRS and CDR2 YFSETQ come from the germline V gene. CDR3 size: 15 residues. This CDR3 is CASSFYTGPTDTQYF. For the CDR3, the DNA is TGCGCCAGCAGCTTCTACACCGGACCCACAGATACGCAGTATTTT.

CDR3 amino acids: CASSPALGGQETQYF. The CDR3 DNA is TGTGCCAGCAGCCCAGCTTTAGGGGGCCAAGAGACCCAGTACTTC. V is TRBV7-3 and J is TRBJ2-5; D might be TRBD1 (6 bases). CDR3 length: 15 amino acids. CDR1 is SGHTA, CDR2 FQGTGA, per germline. The germline V and J ends were trimmed by 5 bases and 1 base, with 14 bases remaining between them.

This clone was counted many times. The CDR3 here is CASSLGNGGGQPQHF. CDR3 bases: TGTGCCAGCAGCTTAGGTAACGGGGGAGGCCAGCCCCAGCATTTT. This chain uses TRBV11-2 with TRBJ1-5; D is perhaps TRBD1 (5 bases). Trimming left V 1 base short and J 7 bases short, with 14 bases between. Germline V gives CDR1 SGHAT, CDR2 FQNNGV. The CDR3 is made up of 15 amino acids.

The chain's CDR3 is CASSPRANTEAFF. The CDR3 DNA follows: TGTGCCAGCAGCCCCCGGGCGAACACTGAAGCTTTCTTT. J is TRBJ1-1 and V is TRBV5-4; no reliable D call. CDR1 is SGHNT, CDR2 YYREEE, per germline (reference sequence). This CDR3 is built from 13 residues. V lost 4 bases to trimming and J lost 1 base, with 8 bases between them. The entire variable domain, with the rest obtained from reference TRBV5-4 and TRBJ1-1, is as follows: ETGVTQSPTHLIKTRGQQVTLRCSSQSGHNTVSWYQQALGQGPQFIFQYYREEENGRGNFPPRFSGLQFPNYSSELNVNALELDDSALYLCASSPRANTEAFFGQGTRLTVV.

The chain recombines TRBV29-1 with TRBJ1-1, with D possibly TRBD1 on 6 matching bases. The CDR3 has 15 amino acids. Deletions cut 1 base from V and 6 bases from J, with 18 bases between. Germline values: CDR1 SQVTM, CDR2 ANQGSEA. Here the CDR3 DNA reads TGCAGCGTTGAAGGGGGGACGGGGGGCAGTCCTGAAGCTTTCTTT. Its translation: CSVEGGTGGSPEAFF.